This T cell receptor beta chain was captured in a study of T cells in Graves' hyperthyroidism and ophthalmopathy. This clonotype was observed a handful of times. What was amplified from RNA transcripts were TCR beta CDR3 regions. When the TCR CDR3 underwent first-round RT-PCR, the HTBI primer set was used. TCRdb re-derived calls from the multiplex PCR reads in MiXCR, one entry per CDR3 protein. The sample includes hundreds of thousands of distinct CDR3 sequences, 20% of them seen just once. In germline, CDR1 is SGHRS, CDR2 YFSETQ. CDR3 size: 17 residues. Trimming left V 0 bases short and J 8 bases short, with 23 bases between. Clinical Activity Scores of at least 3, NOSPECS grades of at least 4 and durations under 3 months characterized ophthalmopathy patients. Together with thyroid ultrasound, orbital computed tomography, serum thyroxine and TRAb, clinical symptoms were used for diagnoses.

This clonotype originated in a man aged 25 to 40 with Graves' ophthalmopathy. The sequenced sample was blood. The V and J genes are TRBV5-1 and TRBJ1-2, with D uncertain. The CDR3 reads CASSLEGRGDTSRGYTF. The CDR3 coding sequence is TGCGCCAGCAGCTTGGAAGGCCGGGGAGATACCTCAAGAGGCTACACCTTC.